This passage covers 8 T cell receptor beta chains from one sample sequenced in a study of tumor and adjacent non-tumor tissue in lung cancer. The template was RNA from unsorted bulk tissue. TCRbeta libraries were built with three rounds of nested PCR, modified from ARM-PCR. Each CDR3 protein gets one entry after TCRdb re-called the multiplex PCR reads with MiXCR. The table lists approximately 76,000 distinct CDR3 sequences, 65% to 75% of them singletons. The material sequenced was lung tumor tissue. Every receptor here comes from a woman in her 70s with non-small cell lung cancer.

With respect to this clonotype: The CDR3 end shows no conserved phenylalanine or tryptophan, and so a read error is likely. V usage is TRBV7-9 and J usage is TRBJ2-5, with a tentative D call TRBD2 (6 bases). Germline values: CDR1 SEHNR, CDR2 FQNEAQ (reference sequence). The CDR3 length is 16 residues. CDR3: CASSFPGSTYQETQYI. The CDR3 DNA reads as TGTGCCAGTAGCTTTCCCGGGAGCACGTACCAAGAGACCCAGTACATC.

Concerning this clonotype: This is likely a read error, given that the CDR3 carries no conserved phenylalanine or tryptophan at its end. The DNA is omitted, as the CDR3 cannot be located on it reliably, and the CDR3 follows TCRdb's listing. This chain joins TRBV6-5 and TRBJ1-1. The CDR3 length is 14 residues, termini included. CDR1 MNHEY and CDR2 SVGAGI come from the germline V gene. CDR3 region: CASSYTTANTEVFS.

This clonotype was detected a few times. A read error may be the cause here, since a much bigger clone is one base away. The chain links TRBV6-1 to TRBJ1-1, with D perhaps matching TRBD1 (5 bases). Germline-derived CDR1 and CDR2 are MNHNS and SASEGT. The CDR3 contains 13 residues. The CDR3 bases are TGTGCCATCAGTGTTGGGGGTGAGACTGAAGCTTTCTTT. Translated: CAISVGGETEAFF.

The chain uses TRBV12-3 or TRBV12-4 and TRBJ2-2; 7 bases fit TRBD2. This CDR3 is 19 amino acids long. Unmatched junction bases numbered 20, after V lost 6 bases and J lost 4 bases. The CDR3 loop is CASSYQQAGYVIGTGELFF. In DNA form, the CDR3 reads TGTGCCAGCAGCTACCAACAAGCGGGATATGTTATTGGCACCGGGGAGCTGTTTTTT.

The chain links TRBV4-2 to TRBJ2-1, with unresolved D. Trimming took 1 base from V and 3 from J, leaving 13 bases between them. The CDR3 runs 16 residues. Germline V gene lookup returns CDR1 LGHNA and CDR2 YNFKEQ. The chain's CDR3 is CASSQGLVGNYNEQFF. The DNA of the CDR3 is TGTGCCAGCAGCCAAGGGCTAGTGGGGAACTACAATGAGCAGTTCTTC.

Notes on this clonotype: The junction departs from germline at one end; a sequencing error may be responsible. The CDR3 loop is CASNLNSQGEKLFF. The CDR3 DNA sequence: TGTGCCAGCAATTTAAACAGCCAGGGGGAAAAACTGTTTTTT. The chain joins TRBV12-3 or TRBV12-4 to TRBJ1-4; perhaps TRBD1 as D (6 bases). The CDR3 has 14 residues.

Notes on this clonotype: It may be a read error: a sequence one base away is much more abundant. The chain couples TRBV28 to TRBJ2-7, with 10 bases lining up with TRBD2. The V segment lost 6 bases and the J segment 7 bases; nucleotides outside the gene matches: 12. The germline CDR1 and CDR2 sequences are MDHEN and SYDVKM. The CDR3 sequence is 15 residues long. CDR3 amino acids: CASRDIAGGAGEQYF. The CDR3 DNA is TGTGCCAGCAGAGACATAGCGGGAGGAGCGGGGGAGCAGTACTTC.

This clonotype was recorded only once. The chain recombines TRBV11-2 with TRBJ1-1; D uncertain. The CDR3 sequence is 14 residues long. CDR1 is SGHAT, CDR2 FQNNGV, per germline. Trimming shortened V by 3 bases and J by 5 bases, and 13 bases separated the two germline ends. DNA for the CDR3: TGTGCCAGCAGCTTGAGGATATCGGTGACTGAAGCTTTCTTT. It encodes CASSLRISVTEAFF. The variable domain in full, with the rest retrieved from reference TRBV11-2 and TRBJ1-1, is EAGVAQSPRYKIIEKRQSVAFWCNPISGHATLYWYQQILGQGPKLLIQFQNNGVVDDSQLPKDRFSAERLKGVDSTLKIQPAKLEDSAVYLCASSLRISVTEAFFGQGTRLTVV.